What follows are 19 T cell receptor beta chains derived from one specimen sequenced in a study of blood T cell repertoires in COVID-19. TCRdb's table, derived via immunoSEQ multiplex PCR, lists solely in-frame clones and lacks some. The sample lists more than 11,000 clones, 85% to 90% occurring once. Sequencing was performed on peripheral blood. These receptors came from a man aged 50-60 years with active COVID-19.

The V gene is TRBV5-1, the J gene TRBJ2-7, with 9 bases matching TRBD2. J lost 1 base, V lost 1 base, and 9 bases had no gene match. The V gene's germline CDR1 is SGHRS and CDR2 YFSETQ. The length of the CDR3 is 17 residues. DNA of the CDR3: TGCGCCAGCAGCTTGTTTTCTCGCGGGAGGGCATCCTACGAGCAGTACTTC. The encoded protein is CASSLFSRGRASYEQYF.

The V gene is TRBV6-4, the J gene TRBJ1-5; tentatively, D is TRBD1 (5 bases). The CDR3 is 15 amino acids. Trimming left V 5 bases short and J 1 base short, with 12 bases between. Germline values: CDR1 MRHNA, CDR2 SNTAGT. The CDR3 nucleotides are TGTGCCAGCAGTAGGTGGGCAGGGAGCAATCAGCCCCAGCATTTT. Its protein product is CASSRWAGSNQPQHF.

This chain connects TRBV6-1 to TRBJ2-2, with TRBD2 identical over 10 bases. V lost 3 bases and J lost 8; bases outside the gene matches: 6. The CDR3 sequence is 15 residues long. Germline V gene data show CDR1 as MNHNS and CDR2 as SASEGT. CDR3 region: CASSDLTSGKGELFF. The CDR3 nucleotides are TGTGCCAGCAGTGATTTAACTAGCGGGAAGGGGGAGCTGTTTTTT.

The chain couples TRBV18 to TRBJ1-2, with 7 bases lining up with TRBD1. The V gene's germline CDR1 is KGHSH and CDR2 LQKENI. V gave up 0 bases and J gave up 6 bases; unmatched junction bases: 1. This CDR3 contains 13 residues. The CDR3 sequence is CASSPPDRDGYTF. The CDR3 DNA sequence: TGTGCCAGCTCACCACCAGACAGGGATGGCTACACCTTC. The variable domain in full, with the rest retrieved from reference TRBV18 and TRBJ1-2, is NAGVMQNPRHLVRRRGQEARLRCSPMKGHSHVYWYRQLPEEGLKFMVYLQKENIIDESGMPKERFSAEFPKEGPSILRIQQVVRGDSAAYFCASSPPDRDGYTFGSGTRLTVV.

This clone was counted a single time. At one end the junction does not follow the germline gene, possibly because of a read error. The chain recombines TRBV7-7 with TRBJ2-1, with D tentatively TRBD1 (6 bases). The CDR3 is 13 residues long. CDR1 is SSHAT, CDR2 FNYEAQ, per germline (reference sequence). DNA of the CDR3: TGTGCTAGCAGCCCCGTACAGGGTACTGAGCAGTTCTTC. Protein product: CASSPVQGTEQFF.

This clone is a singleton in its sample. The CDR3 DNA reads TGCGCCAGCAGCCCCTCGGGACTAGGCGGACGCGAGCAGTACTTC. Protein sequence: CASSPSGLGGREQYF. This sequence joins TRBV4-1 and TRBJ2-7; TRBD2 aligns across 8 bases. The CDR3 runs 15 residues. Per germline, CDR1 MGHRA and CDR2 YSYEKL. V shed 4 bases, J shed 6 bases, and the junction held 11 bases outside the gene matches.

V usage is TRBV14 and J usage is TRBJ1-3; D not certain. The CDR3 consists of 14 residues. Trimming pared 1 base from V and 0 bases from J, leaving 4 bases between. Germline CDR1 and CDR2: SGHDN and FVKESK. In DNA form, the CDR3 reads TGTGCCAGCAGCCAAGCTGTCTCTGGAAACACCATATATTTT. This sequence encodes CASSQAVSGNTIYF.

The chain is built from TRBV19 and TRBJ1-5; no definite D call. CDR3 size: 14 residues. Trimming took 5 bases from V and 10 from J, leaving 18 bases between them. Germline CDR1 reads LNHDA; CDR2 reads SQIVND (reference sequence). This chain's CDR3 is CASSAGSRIFPQHF. The CDR3, as DNA: TGTGCCAGTAGTGCCGGGTCGCGGATTTTTCCCCAGCATTTT.

The genes are TRBV5-8 and TRBJ1-1, with D unresolved. Trimming took off 6 bases at V and 0 bases at J, with 15 bases between the two ends. This CDR3 region has 15 residues. Germline V gene sequence: CDR1 SGHTS, CDR2 YDEGEE. The CDR3 bases are TGTGCCAGCACCGGAAGGAGCAACATGAACACTGAAGCTTTCTTT. Its translation is CASTGRSNMNTEAFF.

The V call is TRBV4-3, the J call TRBJ2-2; D is perhaps TRBD1 (5 bases). V was shortened by 0 bases and J by 1 base, with 18 bases between the two germline ends. CDR3 length: 19 amino acids. The germline V gene encodes CDR1 LGHNA and CDR2 YSLEER. CDR3: CASSQDHPFGHRNTGELFF. The DNA for the CDR3 is TGCGCCAGCAGCCAAGATCATCCCTTTGGACACCGGAACACCGGGGAGCTGTTTTTT.

The V gene is TRBV7-2, the J gene TRBJ2-3; 12 nucleotides match TRBD2. Germline CDR1 SGHTA, CDR2 FQGNSA. The CDR3 consists of 17 residues. V was pared by 5 bases and J by 0 bases, with 6 bases of the junction left unmatched. CDR3 in amino acids: CASSPRLAGDSTDTQYF. CDR3 nucleotide sequence: TGTGCCAGCAGCCCCCGACTAGCGGGGGATAGCACAGATACGCAGTATTTT.

V is TRBV24-1 and J is TRBJ2-5; tentatively, D is TRBD2 (5 bases). V was trimmed by 2 bases and J by 1 base, leaving 10 bases between them. The CDR3 spans 15 residues. Germline CDR1 is KGHDR and CDR2 is SFDVKD. The DNA for the CDR3 is TGTGCCACCAGTGATTCGACGGACTTCCAAGAGACCCAGTACTTC. Translated, it gives CATSDSTDFQETQYF.

The chain uses TRBV28 and TRBJ1-2; tentative D call: TRBD1 (6 bases). This CDR3 has 16 amino acids. Germline lookup yields CDR1 MDHEN and CDR2 SYDVKM. Deletions cut 5 bases from V and 7 bases from J, with 23 bases between. The DNA for the CDR3 is TGTGCCAGCAGTCTCCTTTCGGGGGGGCGTATGGGTGGCTACACCTTC. This encodes CASSLLSGGRMGGYTF.

The V call is TRBV24-1, the J call TRBJ2-3, with D maybe TRBD2 (6 bases). V lost 2 bases and J 2 bases, leaving 13 bases between the germline ends. From germline, CDR1 is KGHDR and CDR2 SFDVKD. The CDR3 totals 16 residues. The CDR3 coding sequence is TGTGCCACCAGTGATTACCGTGCGGGAAACACAGATACGCAGTATTTT. Amino acids: CATSDYRAGNTDTQYF.

The chain couples TRBV9 to TRBJ2-3, with 9 bases lining up with TRBD2. The CDR3 runs to 17 residues. V shed 0 bases and J 0 bases; nucleotides not matched to a gene: 5. Germline values: CDR1 SGDLS, CDR2 YYNGEE. CDR3 region: CASSVGLAGSSTDTQYF. The CDR3 bases are TGTGCCAGCAGCGTAGGGCTAGCGGGGTCTAGCACAGATACGCAGTATTTT.

This chain links TRBV3-1 (or the pseudogene TRBV3-2) with TRBJ2-2, with D tentatively TRBD1 (5 bases). This CDR3 is 14 amino acids long. CDR1 is LGHDT and CDR2 is YNNKEL in the germline V gene (reference sequence). Trimming pared 1 base from V and 6 bases from J, leaving 9 bases between. The CDR3 bases are TGTGCCAGCAGCCAAGGGGCAGGGCCCGGGGAGCTGTTTTTT. Translation: CASSQGAGPGELFF.

V gene TRBV2 combines with J gene TRBJ1-6; weak D call: TRBD1 (6 bases). Trimming left V 5 bases short and J 7 bases short, with 12 bases between. The germline CDR1 and CDR2 sequences are SNHLY and FYNNEI. CDR3 length: 14 amino acids. CDR3 in amino acids: CASSKGQTNSPLHF. For the CDR3, the DNA is TGTGCCAGCAGTAAGGGACAAACCAATTCACCCCTCCACTTT.

The chain is built from TRBV6-6 and TRBJ2-1; 8 bases match TRBD2. With 7 bases clipped from V and 1 base from J, the junction kept 6 bases outside the gene matches. CDR3 length equals 15 residues. The germline gives CDR1 MNHNY, CDR2 SVGAGI (reference sequence). The CDR3 is CASNKASGSYNEQFF. CDR3 nucleotides: TGTGCCAGCAATAAGGCTAGCGGGTCCTACAATGAGCAGTTCTTC.

The rearrangement uses TRBV5-4 and TRBJ1-3; possibly TRBD1 for D (6 bases). Trimming took 5 bases from V and 0 from J, leaving 12 bases between them. CDR3 length: 15 amino acids. Looked up from germline, CDR1 is SGHNT and CDR2 is YYREEE (reference sequence). Here the CDR3 DNA reads TGTGCCAGCAGTCAGGACAGAAGCTCTGGAAACACCATATATTTT. Its translation: CASSQDRSSGNTIYF. Complete variable domain (other parts from reference TRBV5-4 and TRBJ1-3): ETGVTQSPTHLIKTRGQQVTLRCSSQSGHNTVSWYQQALGQGPQFIFQYYREEENGRGNFPPRFSGLQFPNYSSELNVNALELDDSALYLCASSQDRSSGNTIYFGEGSWLTVV.